Presented here are 16 T cell receptor beta chains from one specimen sequenced in a study of T cell clones after liver transplantation. Profiling relied on immunoSEQ multiplex PCR, and the TCRdb table lists in-frame clones only, not all of them. This sample yields roughly 100,000 clones, of which around four fifths are seen a single time; roughly 3.1% belongs to the top ten. The sample consisted of CD4+ T cells from blood, taken about 50 months after liver transplant. These TCRs come from a human patient who received a liver transplant. Some T cells may be graft donor cells.

The chain links TRBV9 to TRBJ2-1; tentative D call: TRBD1 (5 bases). Deletions cut 0 bases from V and 9 bases from J, with 13 bases between. The length of the CDR3 is 14 residues. Germline V lookup: CDR1 SGDLS, CDR2 YYNGEE. DNA of the CDR3: TGTGCCAGCAGCGTAGGGCCCAGCGACAGTGAGCAGTTCTTC. Residues: CASSVGPSDSEQFF.

The chain is built from TRBV27 and TRBJ2-3, with TRBD2 identical over 14 bases. Trimming took 4 bases from V and 6 from J; bases not matched to a gene: 9. Germline CDR1 reads MNHEY; CDR2 reads SMNVEV (reference sequence). This CDR3 is built from 17 residues. The CDR3 nucleotides are TGTGCCAGCAGTTCTTGGACTAGCGGGGGGCGACACGATACGCAGTATTTT. This gives the protein CASSSWTSGGRHDTQYF.

This chain uses TRBV7-3 with TRBJ1-1; 8 bases match TRBD1. CDR3 length: 13 amino acids. Germline trimming cut 6 bases from V and 3 bases from J; bases unmatched to any gene: 3. From germline, CDR1 is SGHTA and CDR2 FQGTGA. The DNA of the CDR3 is TGTGCCAGCAGTCGACAGGGGTACACTGAAGCTTTCTTT. Residues: CASSRQGYTEAFF.

The chain joins TRBV7-9 to TRBJ2-7, with 9 nucleotides matching TRBD2. The V gene end was trimmed by 5 bases and the J gene end by 2 bases; junction bases not matched to a gene: 10. Germline V lookup: CDR1 SEHNR, CDR2 FQNEAQ (reference sequence). The CDR3 totals 16 residues. Written as DNA, the CDR3 is TGTGCCAGCAGCCGCGAAATGCTAGCGGGGACCTACGAGCAGTACTTC. Its translation is CASSREMLAGTYEQYF.

This clone was seen just once. The CDR3 DNA follows: TGTGCCAGCAGCTTAGGGGACAGGGGGCCGTGGCCCCAGCATTTT. It encodes CASSLGDRGPWPQHF. The chain uses TRBV7-2 and TRBJ1-5; 12 bases agree with TRBD1. V dropped 1 base and J dropped 9; count of bases not matched to a gene: 4. Germline CDR1 and CDR2: SGHTA and FQGNSA. The CDR3 runs to 15 residues.

This clone was recorded once. This chain joins TRBV18 and TRBJ2-2, with D hard to call. Germline lookup yields CDR1 KGHSH and CDR2 LQKENI. The germline V and J ends were trimmed by 3 bases and 4 bases, with 6 bases remaining between them. CDR3 length equals 13 residues. CDR3 residues: CASSPMGTGELFF. The CDR3 DNA follows: TGTGCCAGCTCACCTATGGGCACCGGGGAGCTGTTTTTT.

The chain uses TRBV5-6 and TRBJ1-1, with D uncertain. In germline, CDR1 is SGHDT, CDR2 YYEEEE. This CDR3 spans 14 amino acids. V was clipped by 4 bases and J by 1 base, with 11 bases between them. The CDR3 nucleotides are TGTGCCAGCAGCCTGAGAGGGAAGAACACTGAAGCTTTCTTT. Translated, it gives CASSLRGKNTEAFF.

The chain employs TRBV7-3 and TRBJ2-3, with TRBD2 matching over 10 bases. The V and J ends lost 1 base and 8 bases, in that order; junction bases with no gene match: 9. The CDR3 runs 16 residues. Looked up from germline, CDR1 is SGHTA and CDR2 is FQGTGA. The CDR3 region is CASSLMASGSLGTQYF. DNA for the CDR3: TGTGCCAGCAGCTTAATGGCTAGCGGGAGTCTAGGTACGCAGTATTTT. Complete variable domain (other parts from reference TRBV7-3 and TRBJ2-3): GAGVSQTPSNKVTEKGKYVELRCDPISGHTALYWYRQSLGQGPEFLIYFQGTGAADDSGLPNDRFFAVRPEGSVSTLKIQRTERGDSAVYLCASSLMASGSLGTQYFGPGTRLTVL.

The chain is built from TRBV30 and TRBJ1-2, with a tentative D call TRBD1 (5 bases). CDR1 is GTSNPN and CDR2 is SVGIG in the germline V gene (reference sequence). Trimming cost V 3 bases and J 4 bases, with 6 bases left between them. CDR3 length: 11 residues. The CDR3 here is CAWRGGYGYTF. The CDR3 region has the DNA TGTGCCTGGAGGGGGGGCTATGGCTACACCTTC.

This sequence joins TRBV6-1 and TRBJ2-1; 10 bases line up with TRBD2. This CDR3 comprises 15 residues. Trimming cost V 7 bases and J 2 bases; bases outside gene matches: 5. Per germline, CDR1 MNHNS and CDR2 SASEGT. The CDR3 loop reads CASTPSGRAYNEQFF. The DNA of the CDR3 is TGTGCCAGCACCCCCAGCGGGAGGGCCTACAATGAGCAGTTCTTC.

V and J are TRBV5-1 and TRBJ2-7; possibly TRBD1 or TRBD2 for D (5 bases each). The CDR3 contains 14 residues. Trimming took off 4 bases at V and 3 bases at J, with 14 bases between the two ends. Germline loops: CDR1 SGHRS, CDR2 YFSETQ. The CDR3 coding sequence is TGCGCCAGCAGCCCCCGGCCGGGGCTCTACGAGCAGTACTTC. Protein sequence: CASSPRPGLYEQYF.

This chain uses TRBV29-1 with TRBJ2-7; TRBD1 agrees at 9 bases. There are 13 residues in the CDR3. Germline loops: CDR1 SQVTM, CDR2 ANQGSEA. V shed 2 bases, J shed 3 bases, and the junction held 2 bases outside the gene matches. In nucleotides, the CDR3 is TGCAGCGTTGAAATGGACAGGGGCTACGAGCAGTACTTC. Protein product: CSVEMDRGYEQYF.

This chain links TRBV29-1 with TRBJ2-7; D is undetermined. The ends were cut back, 3 bases at V and 0 bases at J, with 9 bases in the middle. The CDR3 runs 13 residues. CDR1 and CDR2 from the germline V gene are SQVTM and ANQGSEA. In nucleotides, the CDR3 is TGCAGCGTTGAGGGCCACGGCTCCTACGAGCAGTACTTC. It is translated as CSVEGHGSYEQYF.

This clone appeared a few times. The chain joins TRBV5-1 to TRBJ1-3; unclear D gene. The germline V and J ends were trimmed by 2 bases and 0 bases, with 12 bases remaining between them. Germline V gene data show CDR1 as SGHRS and CDR2 as YFSETQ. The CDR3 covers 16 residues. Here the CDR3 DNA reads TGCGCCAGCAGCTTACAAGTGATTCTCTCTGGAAACACCATATATTTT. It yields the protein CASSLQVILSGNTIYF.

This sequence joins TRBV5-1 and TRBJ2-5; D is unresolved. Germline V gene data show CDR1 as SGHRS and CDR2 as YFSETQ. Trimming took 0 bases from V and 1 from J, leaving 7 bases between them. The CDR3 totals 14 residues. The CDR3 bases are TGCGCCAGCAGCTTGGCGGCCAGCCAAGAGACCCAGTACTTC. Translation gives CASSLAASQETQYF.

This sequence joins TRBV7-9 and TRBJ2-7; D call uncertain. Germline loops: CDR1 SEHNR, CDR2 FQNEAQ (reference sequence). The CDR3 is 13 residues long. V was trimmed by 2 bases and J by 1 base, leaving 6 bases between them. This chain's CDR3 is CASSLSVSYEQYF. CDR3 sequence (DNA): TGTGCCAGCAGCTTATCTGTGTCCTACGAGCAGTACTTC.